These T cell receptor beta chains were read from a single sample in a study of cytomegalovirus exposure and HLA in healthy donors. Libraries were prepared by immunoSEQ multiplex PCR; TCRdb keeps only in-frame clonotypes and omits some of them. The sample contains over 200,000 clones, 78% of which appear only once. The sequenced sample consisted of PBMCs. The receptors come from a male donor in good health and CMV-seronegative. Both conserved end residues are part of each CDR3. The order of the fields is V gene, clone size, J gene, D gene, CDR3 DNA, CDR3 protein. D genes are given only for firm matches. Where a row states a size, it is once, few, many or the class of an expanded clone; other rows omit it.

TRBV5-6	NA	TRBJ2-5	NA	TGTGCCAGCAGCTTGAAGACAAGGAGGCCTCTGGAGACCCAGTACTTC	CASSLKTRRPLETQYF
TRBV5-1	NA	TRBJ1-2	NA	TGCGCCAGCAGCTTGGAACAGTCCTATGGCTACACCTTC	CASSLEQSYGYTF
TRBV6-6	NA	TRBJ1-2	NA	TGTGCCAGCACCTCAAGGACAGAAGCTAACTATGGCTACACCTTC	CASTSRTEANYGYTF
TRBV9	few	TRBJ2-2	TRBD1	TGTGCCAGCAGCTCTAGGGGGCAACGCAGGGGGACCGGGGAGCTGTTTTTT	CASSSRGQRRGTGELFF
TRBV7-9	NA	TRBJ1-5	NA	TGTTCCAGCAGCTTAGGGGGGGGAGGGGGTAAGCCCCAGCATTTT	CSSSLGGGGGKPQHF
TRBV15	NA	TRBJ1-6	NA	TGTGCCACCAGCGGAGAGCGACTGACTAATTCACCCCTCCACTTT	CATSGERLTNSPLHF
TRBV5-1	NA	TRBJ2-3	NA	TGCGCCAGCAGCTTGGAACTAGCCACAGATACGCAGTATTTT	CASSLELATDTQYF
TRBV10-2	few	TRBJ1-2	NA	TGCGCCAGCAGTGAGCGCGGGGGGGATGGCTACACCTTC	CASSERGGDGYTF
TRBV9	NA	TRBJ2-5	TRBD2	TGTGCCAGCAGCGTAGCTACCGGACTAGCGGGAAATGTCGGGCAAGAGACCCAGTACTTC	CASSVATGLAGNVGQETQYF
TRBV4-1	once	TRBJ2-1	TRBD2	TGCGCCAGCAGCCAAGATAGGACTAGTATTTACAATGAGCAGTTCTTC	CASSQDRTSIYNEQFF
TRBV28	NA	TRBJ1-1	NA	TGTGCCAGCCGTTGGCTAGGCGGGGAGATAACTGAAGCTTTCTTT	CASRWLGGEITEAFF
TRBV27	few	TRBJ2-5	TRBD1	TGTGCCAGCAGTTTACAGGGGGTAAGAGGGGAGACCCAGTACTTC	CASSLQGVRGETQYF
TRBV19	NA	TRBJ2-7	NA	TGTGCCAGTAAGGAGAGGGGGGGGGCCTACGAGCAGTACTTC	CASKERGGAYEQYF
TRBV7-9	NA	TRBJ2-3	NA	TGTGCCAGCAGCTTAGGGGAGGATACGCAGTATTTT	CASSLGEDTQYF
TRBV6-1	NA	TRBJ2-7	NA	TGTGCCAGCAGTGAAGCGTGGGGGGATTACGAGCAGTACTTC	CASSEAWGDYEQYF
TRBV2	NA	TRBJ2-7	NA	TGTGCCAGCAGGTACTACGAGCAGTACTTC	CASRYYEQYF
TRBV6-5	few	TRBJ1-1	TRBD1	TGTGCCAGCAGCGCCGGGACAGGGATCACTGAAGCTTTCTTT	CASSAGTGITEAFF
TRBV11-1	NA	TRBJ2-7	NA	TGTGCCAGCAGCTTGGGAGGGGGTGATTCCTACGAGCAGTACTTC	CASSLGGGDSYEQYF
TRBV9	NA	TRBJ1-3	TRBD1	TGTGCCAGCAGCGTAGGGGACAGGGCCGGAAACACCATATATTTT	CASSVGDRAGNTIYF
TRBV19	NA	TRBJ1-6	TRBD1	TGTGCCAGTAGTCGGGACAGGGAGGGCTCACCCCTCCACTTT	CASSRDREGSPLHF
TRBV6-1	NA	TRBJ2-5	TRBD2	TGTGCCAGCTCCGCCGCGGGAGGGGGAGAGACCCAGTACTTC	CASSAAGGGETQYF
TRBV6-1	NA	TRBJ2-3	NA	TGTGCCAGCACCCTAGGTGGCGCCATGGGAGATACGCAGTATTTT	CASTLGGAMGDTQYF
TRBV5-1	once	TRBJ2-7	TRBD2	TGCGCCAGCAGCCCACCTCGGGGACTAGCGGGAGAGGTGCAGTACTTC	CASSPPRGLAGEVQYF
TRBV6-5	NA	TRBJ2-3	NA	TGTGCCAGCAGTTATTGGGCAGCTAGCACAGATACGCAGTATTTT	CASSYWAASTDTQYF
TRBV6-1	NA	TRBJ2-7	NA	TGTGCCAGCAGTGAAGCGATCGGGGGGCGGGACGAGCAGTACTTC	CASSEAIGGRDEQYF
TRBV4-1	NA	TRBJ2-7	TRBD2	TGCGCCAGCAGCCATTTAATGAGCGGGACCTACGAGCAGTACTTC	CASSHLMSGTYEQYF
TRBV7-6	NA	TRBJ2-3	TRBD2	TGTGCCAGCAGCTTAGCCCCGGCTAGCGGCAGCACAGATACGCAGTATTTT	CASSLAPASGSTDTQYF
TRBV27	NA	TRBJ2-7	TRBD2	TGTGCCAGCAGTTTAGTAGCGGGGGTCTACGAGCAGTACTTC	CASSLVAGVYEQYF
TRBV14	NA	TRBJ2-1	NA	TGTGCCAGCAGCCAAGAGACGCAGGGGTACTCCAATCAGCAGTTCTTC	CASSQETQGYSNQQFF
TRBV29-1	NA	TRBJ2-1	TRBD2	TGCAGCGTTGGTACCCGTGGGACTAGCGGGAGGGGTGAGCAGTTCTTC	CSVGTRGTSGRGEQFF
TRBV4-1	NA	TRBJ1-2	TRBD1	TGCGCCAGCAGCTCCGGACAGGCCCACTATGGCTACACCTTC	CASSSGQAHYGYTF
TRBV18	NA	TRBJ2-7	NA	TGTGCCAGCTCACTACAGAGCTCCTACGAGCAGTACTTC	CASSLQSSYEQYF
TRBV29-1	NA	TRBJ2-5	TRBD2	TGCAGCGTTGAAGGGGCTAGCGGGAGAGCAGAGACCCAGTACTTC	CSVEGASGRAETQYF
TRBV29-1	NA	TRBJ2-7	TRBD2	TGCAGCGTCCGGGGGGAGAACTACGAGCAGTACTTC	CSVRGENYEQYF
TRBV7-2	NA	TRBJ1-2	TRBD1	TGTGCCAGCAGCTTATTCGGACAGGGGGCTGGCTACACCTTC	CASSLFGQGAGYTF